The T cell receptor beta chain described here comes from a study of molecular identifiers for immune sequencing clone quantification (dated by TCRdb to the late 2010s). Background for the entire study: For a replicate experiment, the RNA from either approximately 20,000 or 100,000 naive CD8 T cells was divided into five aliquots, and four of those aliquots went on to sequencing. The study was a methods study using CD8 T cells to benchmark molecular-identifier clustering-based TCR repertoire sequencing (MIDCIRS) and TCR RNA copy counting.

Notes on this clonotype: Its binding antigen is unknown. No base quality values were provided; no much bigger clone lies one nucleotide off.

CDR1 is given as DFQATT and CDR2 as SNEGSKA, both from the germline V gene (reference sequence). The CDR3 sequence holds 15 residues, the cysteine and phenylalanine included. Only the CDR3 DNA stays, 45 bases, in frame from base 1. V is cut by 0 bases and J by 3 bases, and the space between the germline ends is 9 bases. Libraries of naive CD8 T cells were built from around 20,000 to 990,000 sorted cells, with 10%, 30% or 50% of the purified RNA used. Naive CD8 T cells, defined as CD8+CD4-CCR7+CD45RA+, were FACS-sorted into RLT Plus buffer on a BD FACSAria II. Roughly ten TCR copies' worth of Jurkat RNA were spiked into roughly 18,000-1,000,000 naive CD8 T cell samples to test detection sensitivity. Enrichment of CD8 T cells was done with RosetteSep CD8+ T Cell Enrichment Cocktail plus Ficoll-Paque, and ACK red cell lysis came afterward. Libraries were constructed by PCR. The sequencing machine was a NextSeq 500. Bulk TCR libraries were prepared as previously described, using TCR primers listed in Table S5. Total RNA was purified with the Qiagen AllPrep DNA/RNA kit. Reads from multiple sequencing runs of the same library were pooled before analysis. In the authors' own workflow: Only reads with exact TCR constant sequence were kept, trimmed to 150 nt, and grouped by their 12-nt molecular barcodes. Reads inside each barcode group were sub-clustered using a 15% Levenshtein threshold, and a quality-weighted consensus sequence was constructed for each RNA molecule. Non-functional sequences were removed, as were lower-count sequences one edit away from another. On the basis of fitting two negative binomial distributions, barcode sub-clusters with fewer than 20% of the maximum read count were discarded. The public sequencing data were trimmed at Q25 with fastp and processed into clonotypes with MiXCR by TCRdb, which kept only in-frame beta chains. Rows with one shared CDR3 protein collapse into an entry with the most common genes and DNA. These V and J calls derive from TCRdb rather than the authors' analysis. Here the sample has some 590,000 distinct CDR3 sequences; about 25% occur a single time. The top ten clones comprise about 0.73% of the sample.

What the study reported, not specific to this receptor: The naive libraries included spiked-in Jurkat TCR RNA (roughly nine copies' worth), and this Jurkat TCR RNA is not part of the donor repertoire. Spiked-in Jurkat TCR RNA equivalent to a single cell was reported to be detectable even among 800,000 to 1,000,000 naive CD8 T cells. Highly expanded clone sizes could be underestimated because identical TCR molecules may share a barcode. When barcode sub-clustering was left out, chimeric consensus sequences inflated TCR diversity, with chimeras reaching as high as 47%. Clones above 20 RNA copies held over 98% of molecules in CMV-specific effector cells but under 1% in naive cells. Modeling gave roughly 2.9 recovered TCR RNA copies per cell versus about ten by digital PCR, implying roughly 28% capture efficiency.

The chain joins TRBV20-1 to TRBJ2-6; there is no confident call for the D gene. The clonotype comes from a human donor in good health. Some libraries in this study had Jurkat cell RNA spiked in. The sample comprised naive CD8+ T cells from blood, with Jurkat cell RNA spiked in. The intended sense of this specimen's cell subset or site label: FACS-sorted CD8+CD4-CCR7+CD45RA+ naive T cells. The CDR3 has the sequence CSARDHGVGANVLTF. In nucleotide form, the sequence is TGCAGTGCTAGAGATCATGGGGTTGGGGCCAACGTCCTGACTTTC.